Shown below are 12 T cell receptor beta chains from a single sample sequenced in a study of blood T cell repertoires in COVID-19. TCRdb's copy holds only in-frame clones and misses some; the assay was immunoSEQ multiplex PCR. The sample has some 120,000 clones, approximately 87% seen once. Sequenced: peripheral blood. All receptors come from a man aged 25-45 years with acute or convalescent COVID-19.

This clone was detected once. The chain joins TRBV9 to TRBJ2-1, with a weak D call TRBD1 (6 bases). Germline V gene data show CDR1 as SGDLS and CDR2 as YYNGEE. This CDR3 has 15 residues. Between the trimmed V and J ends, which lost 0 bases and 4 bases, there was a span of 11 bases. CDR3 DNA sequence: TGTGCCAGCAGCGTAGGGGGGACAACATACAATGAGCAGTTCTTC. Its protein is CASSVGGTTYNEQFF.

V gene TRBV6-2 or TRBV6-3 combines with J gene TRBJ2-1; 9 positions agree with TRBD1. Germline lookup yields CDR1 MNHEY and CDR2 SVGEGT. This CDR3 has 15 amino acids. After removal of 7 bases from V and 9 bases from J, the junction contained 13 bases not matched to a gene. CDR3 loop: CASTPRSTGGSEQFF. The CDR3 DNA reads as TGTGCCAGCACCCCAAGGAGTACAGGGGGCAGTGAGCAGTTCTTC.

The chain employs TRBV29-1 and TRBJ2-1, with D perhaps TRBD2 (6 bases). The CDR3 sequence is 15 residues long. Germline V lookup: CDR1 SQVTM, CDR2 ANQGSEA. V lost 1 base, J lost 2 bases, and 12 bases lay in between. The CDR3 loop is CSVEGGGLPYNEQFF. CDR3 bases: TGCAGCGTTGAAGGTGGTGGACTACCCTACAATGAGCAGTTCTTC.

The V call is TRBV18, the J call TRBJ2-7; 8 bases are shared with TRBD1. The CDR3 is 17 residues long. After removal of 3 bases from V and 0 bases from J, the junction contained 10 bases not matched to a gene. The germline V gene has CDR1 KGHSH and CDR2 LQKENI. The CDR3 DNA reads TGTGCCAGCTCACCTCGGCCAGGACAGGGTCCCTCCTACGAGCAGTACGTC. It specifies CASSPRPGQGPSYEQYV.

The chain links TRBV15 to TRBJ1-4; 10 nucleotides match TRBD1. CDR1 LNHNV and CDR2 YYDKDF come from the germline V gene (reference sequence). This CDR3 has 16 residues. The V and J ends lost 4 bases and 7 bases, in that order; junction bases with no gene match: 9. The CDR3 nucleotides read TGTGCCACCAGCATCGACAGGGGGCTCGGGGGTGAAAAACTGTTTTTT. It yields the protein CATSIDRGLGGEKLFF.

The rearrangement joins TRBV19 to TRBJ1-2; 9 positions match TRBD1. CDR1 is LNHDA, CDR2 SQIVND, per germline (reference sequence). V was pared by 5 bases and J by 7 bases, with 5 bases of the junction left unmatched. The CDR3 has 13 amino acids. In DNA form, the CDR3 reads TGTGCCAGTAGTTACCGGGACAGGGCTGGCTACACCTTC. As protein: CASSYRDRAGYTF.

This clone is a singleton in its sample. The chain links TRBV11-3 to TRBJ2-3, with 8 bases that match TRBD2. Trimming removed 2 bases from V and 2 bases from J; junction bases left unmatched: 3. Germline CDR1 and CDR2: SGHNT and YENEEA. CDR3 length equals 15 residues. CDR3 coding DNA: TGTGCCAGCAGCTTACCCGGGAGGGCCACAGATACGCAGTATTTT. As protein: CASSLPGRATDTQYF.

This clone was detected once. This sequence joins TRBV20-1 and TRBJ1-1, with D tentatively TRBD1 (6 bases). Germline assignment: CDR1 DFQATT and CDR2 SNEGSKA (reference sequence). The CDR3 runs to 14 residues. The CDR3 region is CRASGTLKNTEAFF. The CDR3 nucleotides are TGCAGAGCGAGTGGGACATTAAAGAACACTGAAGCTTTCTTT.

The chain is built from TRBV28 and TRBJ1-3; D unresolved. Trimming pared 3 bases from V and 4 bases from J, leaving 10 bases between. The CDR3 spans 14 residues. The germline V gene has CDR1 MDHEN and CDR2 SYDVKM. Written as DNA, the CDR3 is TGTGCCAGCAGTTTCCCCCGCGGGGGAAACACCATATATTTT. It encodes CASSFPRGGNTIYF.

V usage is TRBV6-5 and J usage is TRBJ1-1; a weak D match, TRBD1 (5 bases). From germline, CDR1 is MNHEY and CDR2 SVGAGI. Trimming left V 6 bases short and J 0 bases short, with 11 bases between. This CDR3 contains 14 residues. CDR3 in DNA: TGTGCCAGCAGCAAGGACATCTTGAACACTGAAGCTTTCTTT. As protein: CASSKDILNTEAFF.

CDR3 in amino acids: CASSYTRGWGYTF. The DNA for the CDR3 is TGTGCCAGCAGTTACACCAGGGGCTGGGGCTACACCTTC. The V and J genes are TRBV6-5 and TRBJ1-2, with D possibly TRBD1 on 6 matching bases. The CDR3 loop spans 13 amino acids. Germline CDR1 MNHEY, CDR2 SVGAGI. The V and J ends lost 2 bases and 8 bases respectively, with 12 bases between them.

This chain uses TRBV9 with TRBJ1-6; TRBD1 matches at 8 bases. The trim removed 2 bases at V and 10 bases at J, leaving 5 bases unmatched. CDR1 and CDR2 from the germline V gene are SGDLS and YYNGEE. CDR3 size: 14 residues. CDR3 DNA sequence: TGTGCCAGCAGCGTGGACAGGGTAGAGTCACCCCTCCACTTT. The encoded protein is CASSVDRVESPLHF.